This T cell receptor (beta chain) appears in the sequencing data of a study of immune cell composition in non-small cell lung cancer. Study results and limitations: Lung adenocarcinomas had lower top 10 clone scores and clonality than squamous tumours.

As for this clone: Antigen unknown.

Assay: immunoSEQ multiplex PCR; the TCRdb copy retains only in-frame clones and omits some. The sample lists roughly 2,900 clones, approximately 78% occurring once. The specimen sequenced was lung tumor tissue. The TCR originated in a human donor with non-small cell lung cancer.

In nucleotides, the CDR3 is TGTGCCAGCAGCTTAGGGAGGGGCCAGTACACTGAAGCTTTCTTT. As protein: CASSLGRGQYTEAFF. The V gene is TRBV7-2, the J gene TRBJ1-1; tentative D call: TRBD1 (5 bases). V lost 1 base and J lost 3, with 12 bases in between. This CDR3 contains 15 residues. Germline V CDR1 and CDR2: SGHTA, FQGNSA.